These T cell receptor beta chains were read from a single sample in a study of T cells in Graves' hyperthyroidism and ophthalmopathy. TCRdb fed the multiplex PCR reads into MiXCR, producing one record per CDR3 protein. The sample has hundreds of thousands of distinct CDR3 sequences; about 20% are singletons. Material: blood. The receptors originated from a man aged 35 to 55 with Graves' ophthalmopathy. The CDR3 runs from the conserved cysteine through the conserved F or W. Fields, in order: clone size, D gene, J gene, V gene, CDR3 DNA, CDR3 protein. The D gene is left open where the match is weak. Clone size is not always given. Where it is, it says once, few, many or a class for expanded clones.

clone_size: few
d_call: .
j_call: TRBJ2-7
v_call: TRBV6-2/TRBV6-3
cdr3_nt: TGTGCCAGCAGCCAGGGGACGTACTCCTACGAGCAGTACTTC
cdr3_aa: CASSQGTYSYEQYF

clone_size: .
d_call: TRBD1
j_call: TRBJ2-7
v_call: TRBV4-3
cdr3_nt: TGCGCCAGCAGCCAGGGCTGGGGACAGGGCTACGAGCAGTACTTC
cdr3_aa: CASSQGWGQGYEQYF

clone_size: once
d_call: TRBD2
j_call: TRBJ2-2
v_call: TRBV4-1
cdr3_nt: TGCGCCAGCAGCCCCTCAGGACTAGCGGGAGGCGGCACCGGGGAGCTGTTTTTT
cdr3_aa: CASSPSGLAGGGTGELFF

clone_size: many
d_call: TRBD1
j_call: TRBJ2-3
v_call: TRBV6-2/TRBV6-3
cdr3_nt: TGTGCCAGCAGTCCGGACAGGGCAACAGATACGCAGTATTTT
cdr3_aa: CASSPDRATDTQYF

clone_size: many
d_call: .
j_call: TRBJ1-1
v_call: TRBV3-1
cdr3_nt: TGTGCCAGCAGCCCCTGGGGGGCTGAAGCTTTCTTT
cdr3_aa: CASSPWGAEAFF

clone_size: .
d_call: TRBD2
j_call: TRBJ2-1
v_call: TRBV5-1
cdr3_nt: TGCGCCAGCGGCCGGCGCCTAGCGGGTGCCGCGGGTGAGCAGTTCTTC
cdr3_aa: CASGRRLAGAAGEQFF

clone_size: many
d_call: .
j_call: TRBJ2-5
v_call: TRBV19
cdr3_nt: TGTGCCAGTAGTATATGTGGACAGCCCTATAGAGAGACCCAGTACTTC
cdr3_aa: CASSICGQPYRETQYF

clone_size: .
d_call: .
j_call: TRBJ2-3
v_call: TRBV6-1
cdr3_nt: TGTGCCAGCAGTGAAGGAGGCCGGACAGACAGAGGCGCAGATACGCAGTATTTT
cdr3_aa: CASSEGGRTDRGADTQYF

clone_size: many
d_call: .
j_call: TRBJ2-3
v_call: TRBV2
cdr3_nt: TGTGCCAGCGGCAGGGCGGTAGATACGCAGTATTTT
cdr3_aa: CASGRAVDTQYF

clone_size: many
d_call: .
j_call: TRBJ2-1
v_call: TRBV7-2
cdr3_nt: TGTGCCAGCAGCACGGGACTCGACAATAGGAAAGATGAGCAGTTCTTC
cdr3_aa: CASSTGLDNRKDEQFF

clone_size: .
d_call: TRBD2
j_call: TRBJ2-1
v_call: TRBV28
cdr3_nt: TGTGCCAGCATCAGCCCGGCGGGAGGGCCCAATGAGCAGTTCTTC
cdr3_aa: CASISPAGGPNEQFF

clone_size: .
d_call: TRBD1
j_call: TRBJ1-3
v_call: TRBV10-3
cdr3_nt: TGTGCCATCTTGGACAGGGGGCTCTCTGGAAACACCATATATTTT
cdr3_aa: CAILDRGLSGNTIYF

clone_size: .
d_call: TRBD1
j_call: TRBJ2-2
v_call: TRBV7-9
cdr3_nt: TGTGCCAGCGGCCCTCGACAGGGACCCACCGGGGAGCTGTTTTTT
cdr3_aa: CASGPRQGPTGELFF

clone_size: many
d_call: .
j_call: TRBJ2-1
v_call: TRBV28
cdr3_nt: TGTGCCAGCAGTTTTTACGGGAGTGGTAATGAGCAGTTCTTC
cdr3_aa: CASSFYGSGNEQFF

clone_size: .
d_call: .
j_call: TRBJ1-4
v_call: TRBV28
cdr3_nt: TGTGCCAGCAGTCCACCCCTCAACAGGGCCTACGGGGAAAAACTGTTTTTT
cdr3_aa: CASSPPLNRAYGEKLFF

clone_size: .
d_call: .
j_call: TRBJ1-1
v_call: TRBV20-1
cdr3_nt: TGCAGTGCTCCTCATCGACCAGGGGTTGGGGGGACTGAAGCTTTCTTT
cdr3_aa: CSAPHRPGVGGTEAFF

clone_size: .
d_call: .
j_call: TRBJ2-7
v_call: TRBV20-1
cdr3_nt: TGCAGTGCTAGAGCCTACAGGGCGCAAACCTACGAGCAGTACTTC
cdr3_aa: CSARAYRAQTYEQYF

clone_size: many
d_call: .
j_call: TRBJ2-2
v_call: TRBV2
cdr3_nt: TGTGCCAGCAGGGCCCCTGGTGGGGCTAACACCGGGGAGCTGTTTTTT
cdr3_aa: CASRAPGGANTGELFF

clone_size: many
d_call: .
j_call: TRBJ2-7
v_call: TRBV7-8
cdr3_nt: TGTGCCAGCAGCACCTCGGGGGTGCGGGAGCAGTACTTC
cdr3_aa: CASSTSGVREQYF

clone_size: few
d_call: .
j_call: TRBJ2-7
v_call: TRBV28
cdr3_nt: TGTGCCAGCAACCTCCGGGACGGGAGAGACGAGCAGTACTTC
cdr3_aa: CASNLRDGRDEQYF

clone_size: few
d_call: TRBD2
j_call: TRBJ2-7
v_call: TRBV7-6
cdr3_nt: TGTGCCAGCAGCTTAAAAGACCCGACTAGCGTCTACGAGCAGTACTTC
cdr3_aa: CASSLKDPTSVYEQYF

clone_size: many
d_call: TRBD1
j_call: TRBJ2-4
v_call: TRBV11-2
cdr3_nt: TGTGCCAGCAGCTTAGCTATGGCAGGGGGCGCCTTAAATTGGGACATTCAGTACTTC
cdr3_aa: CASSLAMAGGALNWDIQYF

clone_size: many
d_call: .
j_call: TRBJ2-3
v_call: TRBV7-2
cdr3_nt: TGTGCCAGCAGCCATCCCGCAGATACGCAGTATTTT
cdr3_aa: CASSHPADTQYF

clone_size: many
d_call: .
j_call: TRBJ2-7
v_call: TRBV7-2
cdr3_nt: TGTGCCAGCAGCTCCCCCCCAAGGGTCTACGAGCAGTACTTC
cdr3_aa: CASSSPPRVYEQYF

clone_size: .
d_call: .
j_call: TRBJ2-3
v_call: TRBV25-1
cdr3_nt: TGTGCCAGCAGTGAACCGGGGAAGCCCACAGATACGCAGTATTTT
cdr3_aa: CASSEPGKPTDTQYF

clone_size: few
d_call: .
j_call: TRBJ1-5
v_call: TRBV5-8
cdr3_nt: TGTGCCAGCAGCACCAATCAGCCCCAGCATTTT
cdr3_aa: CASSTNQPQHF

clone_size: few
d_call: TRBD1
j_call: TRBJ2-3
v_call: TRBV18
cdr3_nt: TGTGCCAGCTCGCCGGGACAGGGGGCGATAGATACGCAGTATTTT
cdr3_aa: CASSPGQGAIDTQYF

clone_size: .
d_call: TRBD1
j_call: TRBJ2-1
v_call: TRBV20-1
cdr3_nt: TGCAGTGCATCTACTCCGGGACAGGGAAGTTGGGGTGAGCAGTTCTTC
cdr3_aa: CSASTPGQGSWGEQFF

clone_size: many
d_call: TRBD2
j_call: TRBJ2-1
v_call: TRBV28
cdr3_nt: TGTGCCAGCAGTTTATCTGGGAGCACGAGCGGGAGGGCCCTTAATGAGCAGTTCTTC
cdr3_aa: CASSLSGSTSGRALNEQFF

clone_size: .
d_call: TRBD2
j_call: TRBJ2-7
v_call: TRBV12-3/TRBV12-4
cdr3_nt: TGTGCCAGCAGTTTAGCGCTTACGGGAGGGGGTCACGAGCAGTACTTC
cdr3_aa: CASSLALTGGGHEQYF

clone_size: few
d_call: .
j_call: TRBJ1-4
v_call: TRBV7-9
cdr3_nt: TGTGCCAGCAGCTTAGAGGACGCAGTTTGGGCTAATGAAAAACTGTTTTTT
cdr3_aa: CASSLEDAVWANEKLFF

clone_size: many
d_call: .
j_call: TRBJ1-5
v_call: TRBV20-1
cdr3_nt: TGCAGTGCCAGTATCCAGGGAAGCAATCAGCCCCAGCATTTT
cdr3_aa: CSASIQGSNQPQHF

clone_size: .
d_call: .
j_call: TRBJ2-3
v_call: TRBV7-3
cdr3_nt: TGTGCCAGCAGCTCGTTGGACAGTGGAACCTCAGATACGCAGTATTTT
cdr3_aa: CASSSLDSGTSDTQYF

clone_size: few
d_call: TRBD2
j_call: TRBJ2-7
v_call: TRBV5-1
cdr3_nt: TGCGCCAGCAGCTTTGGACTAGCGGGCCACGAGCAGTACTTC
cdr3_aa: CASSFGLAGHEQYF

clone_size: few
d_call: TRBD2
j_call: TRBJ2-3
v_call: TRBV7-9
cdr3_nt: TGTGCCAGCAGCTTGACGACTAGCGGGGCCACAGATACGCAGTATTTT
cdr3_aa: CASSLTTSGATDTQYF

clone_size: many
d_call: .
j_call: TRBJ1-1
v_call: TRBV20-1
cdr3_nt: TGCAGTGCTGACCCACCGGGCCCCCAAGGAGCTTTCTTT
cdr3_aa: CSADPPGPQGAFF

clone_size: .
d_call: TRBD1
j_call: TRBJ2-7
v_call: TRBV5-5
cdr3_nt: TGTGCCAGCAGCTTGGTAGGGGGCCTCGAGCAGTACTTC
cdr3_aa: CASSLVGGLEQYF

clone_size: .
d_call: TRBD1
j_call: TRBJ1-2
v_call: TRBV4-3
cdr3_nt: TGCGCCAGCAGCCAAGATAGGACAGGGGGCTTTAATGGCTACACCTTC
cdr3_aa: CASSQDRTGGFNGYTF

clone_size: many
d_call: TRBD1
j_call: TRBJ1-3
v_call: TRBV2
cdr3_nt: TGTGCCAGCAGTGAGGGGACAGGCTCTGGAAACACCATATATTTT
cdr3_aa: CASSEGTGSGNTIYF

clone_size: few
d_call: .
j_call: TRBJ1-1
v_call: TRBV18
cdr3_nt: TGTGCCAGCTCACCTTCTTCGTTCGGCAGTCCCACTCAAGCTTTCTTT
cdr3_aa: CASSPSSFGSPTQAFF

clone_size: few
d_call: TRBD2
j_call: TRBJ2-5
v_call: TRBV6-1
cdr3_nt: TGTGCCAGCAGTCCCCGGGCGGGGGAAGAGACCCAGTACTTC
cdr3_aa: CASSPRAGEETQYF

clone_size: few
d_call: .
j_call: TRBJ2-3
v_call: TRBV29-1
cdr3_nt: TGCAGCGTTGCCAGTCCCTCTACAGATACGCAGTATTTT
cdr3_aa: CSVASPSTDTQYF

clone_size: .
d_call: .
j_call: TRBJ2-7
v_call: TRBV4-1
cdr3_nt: TGCGCCAGCAGCCAAGGGGGCGCCGGGGGCGAGCAGTACTTC
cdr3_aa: CASSQGGAGGEQYF

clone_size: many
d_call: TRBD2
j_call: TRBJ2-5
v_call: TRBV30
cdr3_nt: TGTGCCTGGAGTGTAGCGGGAGGAAGTCAAGAGACCCAGTACTTC
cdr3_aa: CAWSVAGGSQETQYF

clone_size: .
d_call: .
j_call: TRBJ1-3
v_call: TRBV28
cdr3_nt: TGTGCCAGCAGTACAAGGCGGGGGGCGCGGGGAAACACCATATATTTT
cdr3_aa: CASSTRRGARGNTIYF

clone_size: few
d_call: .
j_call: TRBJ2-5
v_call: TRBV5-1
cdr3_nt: TGCGCCAGCAGGCTTGGGACGGACCAAGAGACCCAGTACTTC
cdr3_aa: CASRLGTDQETQYF

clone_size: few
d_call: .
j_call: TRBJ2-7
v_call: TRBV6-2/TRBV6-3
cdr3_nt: TGTGCCAGTAGAAAGGACTACGAGCAGTACTTC
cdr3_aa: CASRKDYEQYF

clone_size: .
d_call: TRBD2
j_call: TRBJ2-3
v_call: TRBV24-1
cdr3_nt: TGTGCCACCAGCCCACTAGCGGCCTCTAGCACAGATACGCAGTATTTT
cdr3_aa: CATSPLAASSTDTQYF

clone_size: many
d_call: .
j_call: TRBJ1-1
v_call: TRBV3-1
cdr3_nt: TGTGCCAGCAGCCAAGCAGGGGTAAACACTGAAGCTTTCTTT
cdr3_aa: CASSQAGVNTEAFF

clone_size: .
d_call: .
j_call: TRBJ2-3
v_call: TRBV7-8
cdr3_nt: TGTGCCAGCAGCTCAAGGTGGGGAGATACGCAGTATTTT
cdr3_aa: CASSSRWGDTQYF

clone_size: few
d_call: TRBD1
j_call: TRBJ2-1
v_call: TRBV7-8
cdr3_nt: TGTGCCAGCAGCACAATTTGGGACAGCTCCTACAATGAGCAGTTCTTC
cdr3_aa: CASSTIWDSSYNEQFF

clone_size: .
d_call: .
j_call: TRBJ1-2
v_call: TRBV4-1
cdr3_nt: TGCGCCAGCAGCCAACCTGACGGTAACTATGGCTACACCTTC
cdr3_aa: CASSQPDGNYGYTF

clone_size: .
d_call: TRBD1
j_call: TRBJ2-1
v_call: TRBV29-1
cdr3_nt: TGCAGCGTTGCGGGACAGGCTTCCTACAATGAGCAGTTCTTC
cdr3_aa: CSVAGQASYNEQFF

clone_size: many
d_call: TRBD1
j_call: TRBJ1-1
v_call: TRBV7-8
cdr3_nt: TGTGCCAGCAGCCGAGACAGGGGGACTAGTGAAGCTTTCTTT
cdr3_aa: CASSRDRGTSEAFF

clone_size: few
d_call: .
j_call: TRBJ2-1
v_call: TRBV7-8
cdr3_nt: TGTGCCAGCAGCTCCCAGGGGGGGGCCGACGGTGAGCAGTTCTTC
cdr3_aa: CASSSQGGADGEQFF